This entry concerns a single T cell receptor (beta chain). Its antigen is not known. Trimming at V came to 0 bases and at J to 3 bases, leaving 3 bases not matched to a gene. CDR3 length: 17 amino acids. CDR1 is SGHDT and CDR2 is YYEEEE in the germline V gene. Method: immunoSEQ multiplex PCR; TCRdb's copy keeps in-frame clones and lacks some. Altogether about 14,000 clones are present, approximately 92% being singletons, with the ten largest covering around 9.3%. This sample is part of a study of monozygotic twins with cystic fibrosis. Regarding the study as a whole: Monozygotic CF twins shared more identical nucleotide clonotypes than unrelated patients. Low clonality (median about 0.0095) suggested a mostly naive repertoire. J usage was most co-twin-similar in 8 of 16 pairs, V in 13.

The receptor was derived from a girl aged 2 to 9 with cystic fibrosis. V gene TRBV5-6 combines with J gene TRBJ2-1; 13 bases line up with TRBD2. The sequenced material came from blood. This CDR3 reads CASSLDGTSGVYNEQFF. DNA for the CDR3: TGTGCCAGCAGCTTGGACGGGACTAGCGGGGTCTACAATGAGCAGTTCTTC.